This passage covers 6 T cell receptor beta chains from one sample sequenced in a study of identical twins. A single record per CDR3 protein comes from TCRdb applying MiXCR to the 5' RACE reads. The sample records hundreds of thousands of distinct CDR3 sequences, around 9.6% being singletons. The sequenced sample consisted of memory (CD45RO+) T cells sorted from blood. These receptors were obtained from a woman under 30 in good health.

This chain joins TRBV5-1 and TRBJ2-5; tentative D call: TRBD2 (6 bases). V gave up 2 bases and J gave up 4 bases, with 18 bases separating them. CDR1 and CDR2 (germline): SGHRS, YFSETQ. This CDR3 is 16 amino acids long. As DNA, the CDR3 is TGCGCCAGCAGCTTAATGCCGGAGGGCGCGGGAGAGACCCAGTACTTC. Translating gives CASSLMPEGAGETQYF.

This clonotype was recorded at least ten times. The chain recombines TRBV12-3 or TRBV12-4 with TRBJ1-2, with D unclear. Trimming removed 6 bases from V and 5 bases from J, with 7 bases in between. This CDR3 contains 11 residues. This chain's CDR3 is CASSGSYGYTF. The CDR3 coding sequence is TGTGCCAGCAGCGGTAGTTATGGCTACACCTTC.

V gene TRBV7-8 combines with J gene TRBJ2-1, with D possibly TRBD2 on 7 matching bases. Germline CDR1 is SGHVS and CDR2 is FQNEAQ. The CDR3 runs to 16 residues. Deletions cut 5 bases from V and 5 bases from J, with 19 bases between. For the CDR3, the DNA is TGTGCCAGCAGCGAAAGAGCGGGAAGGGGGAACAATGAGCAGTTCTTC. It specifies CASSERAGRGNNEQFF.

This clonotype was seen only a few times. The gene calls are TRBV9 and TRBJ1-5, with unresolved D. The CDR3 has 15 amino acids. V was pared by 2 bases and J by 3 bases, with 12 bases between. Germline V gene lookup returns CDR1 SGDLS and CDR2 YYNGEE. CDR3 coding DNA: TGTGCCAGCAGCGTCGGGCCGCTACACAATCAGCCCCAGCATTTT. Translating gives CASSVGPLHNQPQHF.

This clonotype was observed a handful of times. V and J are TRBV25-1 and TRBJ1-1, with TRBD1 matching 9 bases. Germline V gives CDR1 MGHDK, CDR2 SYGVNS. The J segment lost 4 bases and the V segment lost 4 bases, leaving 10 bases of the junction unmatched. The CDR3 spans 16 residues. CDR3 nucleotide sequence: TGTGCCAGCAGTGGGGGACAGGGAATGAGTGGCACTGAAGCTTTCTTT. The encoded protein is CASSGGQGMSGTEAFF.

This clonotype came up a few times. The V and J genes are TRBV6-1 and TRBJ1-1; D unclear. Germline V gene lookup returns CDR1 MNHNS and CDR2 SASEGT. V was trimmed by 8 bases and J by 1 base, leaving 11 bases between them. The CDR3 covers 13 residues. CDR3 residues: CASPDRGNTEAFF. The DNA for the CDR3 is TGTGCCAGCCCAGACCGCGGGAACACTGAAGCTTTCTTT.